This T cell receptor beta chain was sequenced for a study of spatial heterogeneity in lung cancer. Study summary: Alpha-chain sequences were consistently detected less often than beta-chain sequences.

With 6 bases clipped from V and 6 bases from J, the junction kept 17 bases outside the gene matches. The CDR3 is 17 amino acids. CDR1 is SQVTM, CDR2 ANQGSEA, per germline. From the 5' RACE reads, TCRdb called clonotypes with MiXCR, one entry per CDR3 protein. The sample consists of 42,000 or so distinct CDR3 sequences, about 10% of them appearing once. Study-wide findings and caveats: Ubiquitous expanded tumor TCRs showed up in blood more at resection than follow-up.

Time point denoted: blood at routine non-recurrence follow-up after resection. Whole RNA was taken from tumor, nontumor lung or frozen PBMC; it was then sequenced unsorted. This clonotype was seen repeatedly, ten times or more. The target antigen is unknown. V gene TRBV29-1 combines with J gene TRBJ2-2, with 9 bases identical to TRBD1. The source of this sequence is a female donor with early-stage non-small cell lung cancer. The specimen was PBMCs, collected at follow-up. Written as DNA, the CDR3 is TGCAGCGTCGGCCCGGCGCCCGGGACAGGGCTTTCCGGGGAGCTGTTTTTT. As protein: CSVGPAPGTGLSGELFF.